These T cell receptor beta chains were read from a single sample in a study of T cells in Graves' hyperthyroidism and ophthalmopathy. TCRdb used MiXCR to reprocess the multiplex PCR reads, holding one entry per CDR3 protein. The table records under 550,000 distinct CDR3 sequences, roughly an eighth of them present only once. Sequenced material: blood. The receptors were sampled from a woman in her late teens or twenties with Graves' hyperthyroidism. The CDR3 runs from the conserved cysteine through the conserved F or W. The D gene is left open where the match is weak. Rows give clone size only sometimes, using once, few, many, or a class for an expanded clone.

j_gene: TRBJ2-7; abundance: many; v_gene: TRBV28; d_gene: .; CDR3aa: CASSLYGGKYEQYF; CDR3nt: TGTGCCAGCAGTTTGTACGGGGGCAAATACGAGCAGTACTTC
j_gene: TRBJ2-3; abundance: few; v_gene: TRBV7-7; d_gene: TRBD2; CDR3aa: CASSVGLAGRTDTQYF; CDR3nt: TGTGCTAGCAGCGTCGGACTAGCGGGACGCACAGATACGCAGTATTTT
j_gene: TRBJ2-7; abundance: many; v_gene: TRBV7-2; d_gene: .; CDR3aa: CASSLEPGDYEQYF; CDR3nt: TGTGCCAGCAGCTTAGAACCAGGGGACTACGAGCAGTACTTC
j_gene: TRBJ2-1; abundance: many; v_gene: TRBV3-1; d_gene: TRBD1; CDR3aa: CASSQDIGQGAPNEQFF; CDR3nt: TGTGCCAGCAGCCAAGATATCGGACAGGGGGCGCCCAATGAGCAGTTCTTC
j_gene: TRBJ2-3; abundance: many; v_gene: TRBV20-1; d_gene: .; CDR3aa: CSAGMGTQDTQYF; CDR3nt: TGCAGTGCTGGCATGGGGACACAAGATACGCAGTATTTT
j_gene: TRBJ2-3; abundance: many; v_gene: TRBV5-5; d_gene: TRBD1; CDR3aa: CASSLFSTGGTDTQYF; CDR3nt: TGTGCCAGCAGCTTGTTCTCCACAGGGGGCACAGATACGCAGTATTTT
j_gene: TRBJ2-7; abundance: few; v_gene: TRBV12-3/TRBV12-4; d_gene: .; CDR3aa: CASSFSTRSSYEQYF; CDR3nt: TGTGCCAGCAGTTTTTCTACCAGGAGCTCCTACGAGCAGTACTTC
j_gene: TRBJ1-1; abundance: many; v_gene: TRBV7-9; d_gene: .; CDR3aa: CASSLEENTEAFF; CDR3nt: TGTGCCAGCAGCTTAGAAGAGAACACTGAAGCTTTCTTT
j_gene: TRBJ2-5; abundance: many; v_gene: TRBV12-3/TRBV12-4; d_gene: .; CDR3aa: CASSLAGVRETQYF; CDR3nt: TGTGCCAGCAGTTTGGCAGGGGTGAGGGAGACCCAGTACTTC
j_gene: TRBJ2-2; abundance: few; v_gene: TRBV10-3; d_gene: TRBD2; CDR3aa: CAIRASGSGTGELFF; CDR3nt: TGTGCCATCAGGGCTAGCGGGAGCGGCACCGGGGAGCTGTTTTTT
j_gene: TRBJ2-3; abundance: .; v_gene: TRBV6-1; d_gene: TRBD2; CDR3aa: CASSPGLAERPVGPDTQYF; CDR3nt: TGTGCCAGCAGCCCCGGACTAGCGGAACGCCCGGTAGGGCCAGATACGCAGTATTTT
j_gene: TRBJ1-1; abundance: many; v_gene: TRBV30; d_gene: .; CDR3aa: CAWSPGPLVFEAFF; CDR3nt: TGTGCCTGGAGTCCTGGACCCTTAGTTTTTGAAGCTTTCTTT
j_gene: TRBJ2-7; abundance: .; v_gene: TRBV4-1; d_gene: TRBD2; CDR3aa: CASSQDLRVAGGHEQYF; CDR3nt: TGCGCCAGCAGCCAAGATCTGAGAGTAGCGGGAGGCCACGAGCAGTACTTC
j_gene: TRBJ2-1; abundance: few; v_gene: TRBV4-1; d_gene: TRBD2; CDR3aa: CASSGAGGPYNGQFF; CDR3nt: TGCGCCAGCAGCGGAGCGGGAGGGCCCTACAATGGGCAGTTCTTC
j_gene: TRBJ2-7; abundance: many; v_gene: TRBV28; d_gene: TRBD2; CDR3aa: CASSPTRLASSYEQYF; CDR3nt: TGTGCCAGCAGTCCTACGAGACTAGCGTCTTCCTACGAGCAGTACTTC
j_gene: TRBJ2-2; abundance: many; v_gene: TRBV30; d_gene: .; CDR3aa: CAWSPGIITGELFF; CDR3nt: TGTGCCTGGAGCCCAGGGATTATCACCGGGGAGCTGTTTTTT
j_gene: TRBJ1-1; abundance: many; v_gene: TRBV20-1; d_gene: TRBD1; CDR3aa: CSAKRQGANTEAFF; CDR3nt: TGCAGTGCTAAGAGACAGGGGGCAAACACTGAAGCTTTCTTT
j_gene: TRBJ2-7; abundance: .; v_gene: TRBV28; d_gene: TRBD2; CDR3aa: CASSLPSGSNEQYF; CDR3nt: TGTGCCAGCAGCCTTCCTAGCGGGAGCAACGAGCAGTACTTC
j_gene: TRBJ1-1; abundance: few; v_gene: TRBV20-1; d_gene: .; CDR3aa: CSARVPGAETEAFF; CDR3nt: TGCAGTGCTAGAGTCCCGGGGGCAGAAACTGAAGCTTTCTTT
j_gene: TRBJ1-2; abundance: .; v_gene: TRBV18; d_gene: .; CDR3aa: CASSPVFIQAGYTF; CDR3nt: TGTGCCAGCTCACCAGTTTTTATTCAGGCTGGCTACACCTTC
j_gene: TRBJ2-5; abundance: .; v_gene: TRBV20-1; d_gene: TRBD2; CDR3aa: CSAYSGLAGQETQYF; CDR3nt: TGCAGTGCCTATTCGGGACTAGCGGGGCAAGAGACCCAGTACTTC
j_gene: TRBJ2-5; abundance: many; v_gene: TRBV30; d_gene: .; CDR3aa: CAWSITVQETQYF; CDR3nt: TGTGCCTGGAGTATAACGGTCCAAGAGACCCAGTACTTC
j_gene: TRBJ1-2; abundance: .; v_gene: TRBV5-1; d_gene: TRBD1; CDR3aa: CASSWTGQLEYGYTF; CDR3nt: TGCGCCAGCAGCTGGACAGGGCAACTGGAGTATGGCTACACCTTC
j_gene: TRBJ2-3; abundance: many; v_gene: TRBV3-1; d_gene: .; CDR3aa: CASSQAANQGPDTQYF; CDR3nt: TGTGCCAGCAGCCAAGCGGCTAACCAAGGGCCAGATACGCAGTATTTT
j_gene: TRBJ2-7; abundance: .; v_gene: TRBV12-3/TRBV12-4; d_gene: .; CDR3aa: CASSPPTSTYEQYF; CDR3nt: TGTGCCAGCAGCCCCCCGACTAGTACCTACGAGCAGTACTTC
j_gene: TRBJ2-1; abundance: many; v_gene: TRBV2; d_gene: .; CDR3aa: CASDLRGRPESEQFF; CDR3nt: TGTGCCAGCGACCTACGGGGGAGACCCGAGAGTGAGCAGTTCTTC
j_gene: TRBJ1-3; abundance: .; v_gene: TRBV4-3; d_gene: .; CDR3aa: CASSQGRAGGNTIYF; CDR3nt: TGCGCCAGCAGCCAAGGCAGGGCTGGTGGAAACACCATATATTTT
j_gene: TRBJ2-7; abundance: few; v_gene: TRBV20-1; d_gene: .; CDR3aa: CTANRDSYEQYF; CDR3nt: TGCACCGCCAACAGGGATAGCTACGAGCAGTACTTC
j_gene: TRBJ2-1; abundance: many; v_gene: TRBV7-9; d_gene: .; CDR3aa: CASSLAMASSSYNEQFF; CDR3nt: TGTGCCAGCAGCTTAGCTATGGCCTCGTCCTCCTACAATGAGCAGTTCTTC
j_gene: TRBJ1-6; abundance: few; v_gene: TRBV19; d_gene: .; CDR3aa: CATSGLRVNSPLHF; CDR3nt: TGTGCCACCTCGGGCTTGCGCGTTAATTCACCCCTCCACTTT
j_gene: TRBJ2-3; abundance: .; v_gene: TRBV7-2; d_gene: .; CDR3aa: CASSFGVGSGIDTDTQYF; CDR3nt: TGTGCCAGCAGCTTCGGGGTCGGCTCGGGGATCGACACAGATACGCAGTATTTT
j_gene: TRBJ2-7; abundance: many; v_gene: TRBV13; d_gene: .; CDR3aa: CASSPGRWPYEQYF; CDR3nt: TGTGCCAGCAGCCCGGGACGGTGGCCCTACGAGCAGTACTTC
j_gene: TRBJ1-2; abundance: few; v_gene: TRBV19; d_gene: TRBD1; CDR3aa: CASTGTGGGYTF; CDR3nt: TGTGCCAGTACTGGGACAGGTGGAGGCTACACCTTC
j_gene: TRBJ2-5; abundance: few; v_gene: TRBV5-1; d_gene: TRBD1; CDR3aa: CASSGTGEETQYF; CDR3nt: TGCGCCAGCAGCGGGACAGGGGAAGAGACCCAGTACTTC
j_gene: TRBJ2-1; abundance: .; v_gene: TRBV28; d_gene: .; CDR3aa: CASTRSVAYNEQFF; CDR3nt: TGTGCCAGCACCCGTTCCGTGGCTTACAATGAGCAGTTCTTC
j_gene: TRBJ1-2; abundance: .; v_gene: TRBV29-1; d_gene: .; CDR3aa: CSVTDGNYGYTF; CDR3nt: TGCAGCGTTACCGACGGTAACTATGGCTACACCTTC
j_gene: TRBJ2-7; abundance: many; v_gene: TRBV7-9; d_gene: .; CDR3aa: CASSKLTSSGPHEQYF; CDR3nt: TGTGCCAGCAGTAAACTGACTAGTTCCGGTCCCCACGAGCAGTACTTC
j_gene: TRBJ2-5; abundance: many; v_gene: TRBV20-1; d_gene: .; CDR3aa: CSARAEVGETQYF; CDR3nt: TGCAGTGCTAGAGCAGAGGTGGGGGAGACCCAGTACTTC
j_gene: TRBJ1-2; abundance: many; v_gene: TRBV5-1; d_gene: TRBD1; CDR3aa: CASSPTGQETGYTF; CDR3nt: TGCGCCAGCAGCCCCACCGGACAGGAGACAGGCTACACCTTC
j_gene: TRBJ2-2; abundance: .; v_gene: TRBV11-3; d_gene: TRBD1; CDR3aa: CASRPDRGNTGELFF; CDR3nt: TGTGCCAGCAGACCGGACAGGGGTAACACCGGGGAGCTGTTTTTT
j_gene: TRBJ1-5; abundance: many; v_gene: TRBV3-1; d_gene: .; CDR3aa: CASSPVYNSNQPQHF; CDR3nt: TGTGCCAGCAGCCCGGTGTACAATAGCAATCAGCCCCAGCATTTT
j_gene: TRBJ2-6; abundance: .; v_gene: TRBV27; d_gene: .; CDR3aa: CASSLRSGQASLSGANVLTF; CDR3nt: TGTGCCAGCAGTTTAAGGTCGGGTCAGGCGTCCCTCTCTGGGGCCAACGTCCTGACTTTC
j_gene: TRBJ2-1; abundance: few; v_gene: TRBV11-3; d_gene: TRBD1; CDR3aa: CASSLGEQGPSHYNEQFF; CDR3nt: TGTGCCAGCAGCTTAGGGGAACAGGGGCCCAGCCATTACAATGAGCAGTTCTTC
j_gene: TRBJ2-1; abundance: few; v_gene: TRBV9; d_gene: TRBD2; CDR3aa: CASSVGASGSHEQFF; CDR3nt: TGTGCCAGCAGCGTAGGAGCTAGCGGGAGTCATGAGCAGTTCTTC
j_gene: TRBJ2-1; abundance: many; v_gene: TRBV5-5; d_gene: .; CDR3aa: CASSLILGRRTNEQFF; CDR3nt: TGTGCCAGCAGCTTGATCCTCGGGCGTAGAACCAATGAGCAGTTCTTC
j_gene: TRBJ1-5; abundance: many; v_gene: TRBV20-1; d_gene: .; CDR3aa: CSAFDLRGNQPQHF; CDR3nt: TGCAGTGCTTTTGACCTCAGAGGCAATCAGCCCCAGCATTTT